This record concerns one T cell receptor (beta chain) sequence. Its cognate antigen is unknown. Per the germline V gene, CDR1 is SEHNR and CDR2 is FQNEAQ (reference sequence). V lost 3 bases and J lost 6, with 8 bases in between. The CDR3 covers 12 residues. This sample was included in a study of OX40 agonist ivuxolimab in advanced cancers. Study-wide results and limits: The authors also found low normalized T-cell clonal expansion in some nonresponders.

TCRdb's table, derived via immunoSEQ multiplex PCR, lists solely in-frame clones and lacks some. This repertoire shows just over 35,000 clones, approximately 84% found once; its top ten account for less than 20%. The input for sequencing was CD4+ or CD8+ T cells sorted from blood, taken in a trial of the OX40 agonist ivuxolimab. The sequence derives from an adult with an advanced solid tumor such as melanoma, head and neck, liver or kidney cancer. J is TRBJ1-1 and V is TRBV7-9; D is possibly TRBD1 (5 bases). CDR3 in DNA: TGTGCCAGCAGCTTTGGGGCCTCTGAAGCTTTCTTT. As protein: CASSFGASEAFF. The full variable domain, its missing parts supplied by reference TRBV7-9 and TRBJ1-1, is DTGVSQNPRHKITKRGQNVTFRCDPISEHNRLYWYRQTLGQGPEFLTYFQNEAQLEKSRLLSDRFSAERPKGSFSTLEIQRTEQGDSAMYLCASSFGASEAFFGQGTRLTVV.